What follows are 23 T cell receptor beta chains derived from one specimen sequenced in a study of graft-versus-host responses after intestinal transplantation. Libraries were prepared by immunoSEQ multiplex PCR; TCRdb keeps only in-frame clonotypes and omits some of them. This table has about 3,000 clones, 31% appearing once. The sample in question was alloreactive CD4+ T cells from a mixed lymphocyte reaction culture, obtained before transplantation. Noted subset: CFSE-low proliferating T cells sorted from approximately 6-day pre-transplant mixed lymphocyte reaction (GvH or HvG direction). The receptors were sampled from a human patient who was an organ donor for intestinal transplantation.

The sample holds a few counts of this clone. The CDR3 DNA sequence: TGTGCCAGCAGCCCGGACCTGGCACAAGAGACCCAGTACTTC. Residues: CASSPDLAQETQYF. The chain combines TRBV13 with TRBJ2-5; D is unclear. The CDR3 loop spans 14 amino acids. Trimming cost V 5 bases and J 2 bases, with 12 bases left between them. Germline-derived CDR1 and CDR2 are PRHDT and FYEKMQ (reference sequence). The variable domain in full, with the rest retrieved from reference TRBV13 and TRBJ2-5, is AAGVIQSPRHLIKEKRETATLKCYPIPRHDTVYWYQQGPGQDPQFLISFYEKMQSDKGSIPDRFSAQQFSDYHSELNMSSLELGDSALYFCASSPDLAQETQYFGPGTRLLVL.

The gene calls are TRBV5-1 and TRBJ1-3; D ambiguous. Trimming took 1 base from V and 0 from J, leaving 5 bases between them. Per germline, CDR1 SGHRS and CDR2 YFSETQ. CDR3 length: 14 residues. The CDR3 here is CASSLIPSGNTIYF. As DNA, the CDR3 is TGCGCCAGCAGCTTGATCCCCTCTGGAAACACCATATATTTT.

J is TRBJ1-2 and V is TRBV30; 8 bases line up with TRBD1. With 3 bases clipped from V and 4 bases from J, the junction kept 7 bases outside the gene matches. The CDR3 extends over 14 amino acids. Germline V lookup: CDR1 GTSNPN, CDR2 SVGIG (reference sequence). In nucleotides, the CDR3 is TGTGCCTGGAGCGGACAGGGAAGAGGCTATGGCTACACCTTC. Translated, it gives CAWSGQGRGYGYTF.

The CDR3 DNA follows: TGTGCCAGCAGCCAAGATTCATCCCGAAATGAGCAGTTCTTC. It yields the protein CASSQDSSRNEQFF. The rearrangement joins TRBV5-4 to TRBJ2-1; no reliable D call. The CDR3 totals 14 residues. Trimming took off 4 bases at V and 7 bases at J, with 15 bases between the two ends. Germline CDR1 reads SGHNT; CDR2 reads YYREEE (reference sequence).

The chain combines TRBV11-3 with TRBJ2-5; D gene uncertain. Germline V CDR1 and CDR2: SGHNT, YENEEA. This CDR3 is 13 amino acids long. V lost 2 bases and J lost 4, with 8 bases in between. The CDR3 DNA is TGTGCCAGCAGCTTACGGTCGGGAGAGACCCAGTACTTC. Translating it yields CASSLRSGETQYF.

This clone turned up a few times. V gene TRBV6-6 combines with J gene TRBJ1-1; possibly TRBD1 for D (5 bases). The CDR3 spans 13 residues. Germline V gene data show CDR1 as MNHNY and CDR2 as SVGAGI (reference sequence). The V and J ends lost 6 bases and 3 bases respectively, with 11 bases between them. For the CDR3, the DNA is TGTGCCAGCAGACTCTCAGGGTACACTGAAGCTTTCTTT. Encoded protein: CASRLSGYTEAFF.

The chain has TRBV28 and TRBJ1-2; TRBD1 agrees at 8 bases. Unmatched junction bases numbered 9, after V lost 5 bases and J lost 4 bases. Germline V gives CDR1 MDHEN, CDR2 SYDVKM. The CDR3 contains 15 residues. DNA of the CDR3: TGTGCCAGCAGTACGTCAGGGGGCGAAAGCTATGGCTACACCTTC. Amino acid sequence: CASSTSGGESYGYTF.

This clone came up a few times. Here the CDR3 reads CASRTHGETQYF. Written as DNA, the CDR3 is TGTGCCAGCAGGACGCACGGCGAGACCCAGTACTTC. The rearrangement joins TRBV2 to TRBJ2-5; D is uncertain. Germline CDR1 is SNHLY and CDR2 is FYNNEI. V lost 6 bases and J lost 5, with 10 bases in between. The CDR3 covers 12 residues.

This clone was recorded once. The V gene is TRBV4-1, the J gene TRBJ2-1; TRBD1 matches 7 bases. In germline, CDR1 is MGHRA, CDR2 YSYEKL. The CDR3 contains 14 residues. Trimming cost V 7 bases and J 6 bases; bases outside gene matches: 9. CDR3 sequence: CASTRQGGSNEQFF. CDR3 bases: TGCGCCAGCACCCGACAGGGTGGGAGCAATGAGCAGTTCTTC.

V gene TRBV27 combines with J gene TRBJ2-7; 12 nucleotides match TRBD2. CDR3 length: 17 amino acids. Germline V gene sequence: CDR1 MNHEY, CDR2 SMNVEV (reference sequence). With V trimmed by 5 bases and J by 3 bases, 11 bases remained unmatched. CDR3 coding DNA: TGTGCCAGCAGTCCCCCCGGACTAGCGGGGATACTCTACGAGCAGTACTTC. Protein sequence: CASSPPGLAGILYEQYF.

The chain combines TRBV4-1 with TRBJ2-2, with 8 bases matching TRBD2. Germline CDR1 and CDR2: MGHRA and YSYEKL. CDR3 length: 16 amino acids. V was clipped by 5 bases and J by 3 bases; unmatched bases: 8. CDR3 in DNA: TGCGCCAGCAGCGATCGGGGGGGGGATTACACCGGGGAGCTGTTTTTT. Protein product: CASSDRGGDYTGELFF.

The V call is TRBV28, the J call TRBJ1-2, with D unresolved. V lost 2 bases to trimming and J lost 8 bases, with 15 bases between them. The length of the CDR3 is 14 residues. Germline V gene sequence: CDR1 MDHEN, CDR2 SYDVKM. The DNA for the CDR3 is TGTGCCAGCAGTTTACGGACGATCTCGGCGGGCTACACCTTC. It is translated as CASSLRTISAGYTF.

The CDR3 DNA follows: TGTGCCAGTAGTAGGGCCAGGAGCTCCTACAATGAGCAGTTCTTC. It translates to CASSRARSSYNEQFF. The chain has TRBV19 and TRBJ2-1, with no clear D. The CDR3 is 15 residues long. Trimming took 4 bases from V and 0 from J, leaving 10 bases between them. The V gene's germline CDR1 is LNHDA and CDR2 SQIVND (reference sequence).

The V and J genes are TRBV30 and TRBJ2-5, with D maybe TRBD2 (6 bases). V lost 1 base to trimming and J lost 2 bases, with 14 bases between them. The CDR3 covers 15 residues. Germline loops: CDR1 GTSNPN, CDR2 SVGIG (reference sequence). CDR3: CAWSGGRTKQETQYF. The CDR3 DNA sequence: TGTGCCTGGAGTGGGGGGAGGACAAAACAAGAGACCCAGTACTTC.

CDR3 residues: CASSYAAYNSPLHF. Written as DNA, the CDR3 is TGTGCCAGCAGCTACGCAGCCTATAATTCACCCCTCCACTTT. The chain has TRBV6-1 and TRBJ1-6, with D hard to call. V dropped 6 bases and J dropped 2 bases, with 8 bases sitting between them. From germline, CDR1 is MNHNS and CDR2 SASEGT. The CDR3 runs 14 residues.

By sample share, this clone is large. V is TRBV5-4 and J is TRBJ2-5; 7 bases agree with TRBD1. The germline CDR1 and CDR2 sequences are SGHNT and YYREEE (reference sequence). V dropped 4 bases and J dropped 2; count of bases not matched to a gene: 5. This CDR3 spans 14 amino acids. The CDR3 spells CASSRGTAQETQYF. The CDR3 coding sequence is TGTGCCAGCAGCCGAGGGACAGCTCAAGAGACCCAGTACTTC.

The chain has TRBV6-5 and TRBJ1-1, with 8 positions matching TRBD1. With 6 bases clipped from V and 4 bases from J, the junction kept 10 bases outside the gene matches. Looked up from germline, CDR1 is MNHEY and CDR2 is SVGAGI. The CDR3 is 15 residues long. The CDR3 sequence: CASRADRGAVTEAFF. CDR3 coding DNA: TGTGCCAGCAGGGCTGACAGGGGCGCTGTCACTGAAGCTTTCTTT.

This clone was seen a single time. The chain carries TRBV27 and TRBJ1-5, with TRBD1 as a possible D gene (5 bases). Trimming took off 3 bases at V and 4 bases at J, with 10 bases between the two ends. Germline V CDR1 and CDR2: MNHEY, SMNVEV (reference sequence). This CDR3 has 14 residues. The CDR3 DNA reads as TGTGCCAGCAGTTTTGATGGGGGGAATCAGCCCCAGCATTTT. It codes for CASSFDGGNQPQHF.

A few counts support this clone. CDR3 nucleotide sequence: TGTGCCAGCAGCTTCGGCCTTGCCTACGAGCAGTACTTC. This codes for CASSFGLAYEQYF. This sequence joins TRBV28 and TRBJ2-7; no definite D call. The CDR3 totals 13 residues. Germline CDR1 is MDHEN and CDR2 is SYDVKM. V dropped 6 bases and J dropped 2 bases, with 11 bases sitting between them. Full variable domain (rest looked up from reference TRBV28 and TRBJ2-7): DVKVTQSSRYLVKRTGEKVFLECVQDMDHENMFWYRQDPGLGLRLIYFSYDVKMKEKGDIPEGYSVSREKKERFSLILESASTNQTSMYLCASSFGLAYEQYFGPGTRLTVT.

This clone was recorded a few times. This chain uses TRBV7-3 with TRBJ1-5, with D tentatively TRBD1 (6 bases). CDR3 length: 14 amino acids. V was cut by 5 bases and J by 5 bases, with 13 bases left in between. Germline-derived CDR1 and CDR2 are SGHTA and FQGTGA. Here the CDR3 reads CASSPGAGYQPQHF. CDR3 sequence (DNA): TGTGCCAGCAGCCCAGGGGCAGGGTATCAGCCCCAGCATTTT.

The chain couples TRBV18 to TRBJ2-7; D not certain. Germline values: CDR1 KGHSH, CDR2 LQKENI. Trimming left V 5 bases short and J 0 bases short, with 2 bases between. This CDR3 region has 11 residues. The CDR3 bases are TGTGCCAGCTCATCCTCCTACGAGCAGTACTTC. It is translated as CASSSSYEQYF.

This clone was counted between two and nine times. In nucleotides, the CDR3 is TGTGCCAGCGGTACACTGAGGGTTCAAGAGACCCAGTACTTC. Protein sequence: CASGTLRVQETQYF. The chain links TRBV5-7 to TRBJ2-5, with TRBD2 as a possible D gene (5 bases). TRBV5-7 is assigned to the ORF class and has an uncertain function. V lost 7 bases, J lost 2 bases, and 15 bases lay in between. CDR3 length: 14 amino acids.

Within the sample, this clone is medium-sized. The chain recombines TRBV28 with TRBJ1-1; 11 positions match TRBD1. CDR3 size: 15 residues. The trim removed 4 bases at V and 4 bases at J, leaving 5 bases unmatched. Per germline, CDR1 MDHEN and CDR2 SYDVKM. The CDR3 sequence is CASSSPGTGGTEAFF. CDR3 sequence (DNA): TGTGCCAGCAGTTCTCCGGGGACAGGGGGCACTGAAGCTTTCTTT.